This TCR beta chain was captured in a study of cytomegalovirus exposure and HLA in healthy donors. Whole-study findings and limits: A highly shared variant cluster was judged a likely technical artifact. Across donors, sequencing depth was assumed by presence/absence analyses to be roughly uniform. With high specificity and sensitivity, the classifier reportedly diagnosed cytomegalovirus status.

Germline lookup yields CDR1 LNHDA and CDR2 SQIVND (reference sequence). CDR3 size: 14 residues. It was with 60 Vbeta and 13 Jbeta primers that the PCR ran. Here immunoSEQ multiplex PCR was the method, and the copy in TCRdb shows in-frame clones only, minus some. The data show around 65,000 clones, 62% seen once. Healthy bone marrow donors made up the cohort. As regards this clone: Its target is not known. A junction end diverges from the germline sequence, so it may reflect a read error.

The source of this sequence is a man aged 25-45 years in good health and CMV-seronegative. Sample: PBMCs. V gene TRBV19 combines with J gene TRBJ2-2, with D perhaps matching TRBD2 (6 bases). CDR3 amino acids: CATSMGTYTGELFF. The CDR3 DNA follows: TGTGCCACTAGTATGGGGACTTACACCGGGGAGCTGTTTTTT.